This T cell receptor beta chain was captured in a study of blood T cell repertoires in COVID-19. The overall study: Sites across the United States, Italy and Spain contributed samples from acute and convalescent COVID-19.

The length of the CDR3 is 12 residues. Germline V gives CDR1 MDHEN, CDR2 SYDVKM. J lost 13 bases, V lost 3 bases, and 8 bases had no gene match. Assay: immunoSEQ multiplex PCR; the TCRdb copy retains only in-frame clones and omits some. The table lists about 200,000 clones, around 81% of them singletons. This clonotype originated in a woman between 35 and 50 years old with acute COVID-19. The specimen sequenced was PBMCs or T cells enriched from blood (not recorded which). The chain is built from TRBV28 and TRBJ1-2, with 7 positions matching TRBD1. CDR3 loop: CASSLLQGTVTF. The CDR3 nucleotides are TGTGCCAGCAGTTTGCTACAGGGGACGGTCACCTTC.